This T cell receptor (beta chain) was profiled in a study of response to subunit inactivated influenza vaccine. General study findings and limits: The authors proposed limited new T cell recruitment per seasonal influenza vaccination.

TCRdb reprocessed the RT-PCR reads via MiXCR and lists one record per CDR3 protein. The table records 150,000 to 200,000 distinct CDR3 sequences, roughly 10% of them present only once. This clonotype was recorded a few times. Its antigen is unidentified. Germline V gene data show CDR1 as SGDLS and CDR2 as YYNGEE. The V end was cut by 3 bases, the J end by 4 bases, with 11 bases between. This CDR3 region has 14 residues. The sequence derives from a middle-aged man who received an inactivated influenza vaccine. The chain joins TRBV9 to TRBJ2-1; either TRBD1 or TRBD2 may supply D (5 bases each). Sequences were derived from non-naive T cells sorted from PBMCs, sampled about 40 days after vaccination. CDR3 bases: TGTGCCAGCAGCGCATTCGGGGCGTACAATGAGCAGTTCTTC. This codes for CASSAFGAYNEQFF.